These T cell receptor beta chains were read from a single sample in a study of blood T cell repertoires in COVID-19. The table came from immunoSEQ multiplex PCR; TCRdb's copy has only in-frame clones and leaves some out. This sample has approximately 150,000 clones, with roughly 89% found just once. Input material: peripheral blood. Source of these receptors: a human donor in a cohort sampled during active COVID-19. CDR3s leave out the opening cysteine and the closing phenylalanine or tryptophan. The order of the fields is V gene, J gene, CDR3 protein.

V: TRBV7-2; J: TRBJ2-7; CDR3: ASSPGAGAYEQY
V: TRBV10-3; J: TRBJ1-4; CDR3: AIGGTANLAEKLF
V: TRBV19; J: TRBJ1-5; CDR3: ARYYRGRQPQH
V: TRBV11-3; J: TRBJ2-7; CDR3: ASASPGMVGEQY
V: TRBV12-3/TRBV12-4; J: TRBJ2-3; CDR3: ASSPRETDTQY
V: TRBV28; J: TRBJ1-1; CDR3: ASSSLVRTRDTEAF
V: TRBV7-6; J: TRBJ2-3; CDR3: ASAVEASKTGAYTDTQY
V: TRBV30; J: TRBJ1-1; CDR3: AWSVGGVSSTEAF
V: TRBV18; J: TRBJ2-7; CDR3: ASSPPTGGLSEQY
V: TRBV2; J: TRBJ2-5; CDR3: ASSGTSGARETQY
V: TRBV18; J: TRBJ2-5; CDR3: ASSPPSGRTQETQY
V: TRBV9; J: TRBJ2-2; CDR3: ASRRLFTGELF
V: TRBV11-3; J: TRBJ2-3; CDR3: ASTRQGITDTQY
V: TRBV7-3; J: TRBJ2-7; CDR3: ASAREKGEQY
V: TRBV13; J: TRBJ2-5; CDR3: ASSSPGREETQY
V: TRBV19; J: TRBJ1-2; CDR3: ASSMVTVGYT
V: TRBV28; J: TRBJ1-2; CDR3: ASSLDRGGPYGGYT
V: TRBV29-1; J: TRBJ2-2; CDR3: SARLARTGELF
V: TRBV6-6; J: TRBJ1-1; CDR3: ASSRPRIGRTIDTEAF
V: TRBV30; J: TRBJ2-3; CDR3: AWTGTSGGRQY
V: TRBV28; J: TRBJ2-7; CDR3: ASSFRGQSSSYEQY
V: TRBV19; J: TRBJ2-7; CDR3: ARRRGAPYEQY
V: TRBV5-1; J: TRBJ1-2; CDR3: ASRVGGQGTLYGYT
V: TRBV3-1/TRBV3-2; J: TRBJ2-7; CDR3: ASSHSRGTYEQY
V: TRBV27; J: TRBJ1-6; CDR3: ASSLLQGNNSPLH
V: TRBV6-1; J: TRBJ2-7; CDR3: ASSALPGQFSYEQY
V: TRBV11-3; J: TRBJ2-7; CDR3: ASSLGTVYEQY
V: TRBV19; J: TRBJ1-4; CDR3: ASSGGPVSEKLF
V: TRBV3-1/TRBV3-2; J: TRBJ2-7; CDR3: ASSQDRILAGREQY
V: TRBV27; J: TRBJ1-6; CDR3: ASGTGNSPLH
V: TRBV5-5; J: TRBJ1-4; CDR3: ASSPQGAPGEKLF
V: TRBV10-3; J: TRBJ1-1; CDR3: AISESNTETEAF
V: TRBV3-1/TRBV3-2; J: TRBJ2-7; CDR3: ASSHQYEQY
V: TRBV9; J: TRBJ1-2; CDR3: ASSGTGRVTYGYT
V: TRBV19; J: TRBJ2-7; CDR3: ASSPGLGPYEQY
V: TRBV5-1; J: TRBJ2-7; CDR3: ASSPGTSGGYEQY
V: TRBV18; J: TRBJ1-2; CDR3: ASSPQQGWNPNYGYT
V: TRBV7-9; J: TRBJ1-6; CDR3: ASSRRDSFSMSLH
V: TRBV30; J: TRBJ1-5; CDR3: AWSAGLSNQPQH
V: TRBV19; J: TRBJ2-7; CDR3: ASSKTGRTYEQY
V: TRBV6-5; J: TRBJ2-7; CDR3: ASSPGQGSYEQY
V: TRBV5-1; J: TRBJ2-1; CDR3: ASSSLAGGSRHNEQF
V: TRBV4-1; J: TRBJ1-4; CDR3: ASSQAHGATNEKLF
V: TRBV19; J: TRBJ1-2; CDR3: ASSIPSGKSGYGYT
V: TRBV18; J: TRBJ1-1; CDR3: ASSPGHNTEAF